This T cell receptor beta chain was retrieved from a study of cytomegalovirus exposure and HLA in healthy donors. Study information: The 110 or so validation repertoires used the same platform as the 550 to 750 first-cohort repertoires, a later analysis reported.

The assay was immunoSEQ multiplex PCR, and TCRdb's table has in-frame clones only and misses some. The sample consists of some 290,000 clones, 88% of them appearing once. Between the trimmed V and J ends, which lost 5 bases and 4 bases, there was a span of 11 bases. Germline CDR1 and CDR2: MNHEY and SVGAGI. The CDR3 runs to 13 residues. This clonotype was sampled from a man younger than 40 in good health and CMV-seronegative. The chain combines TRBV6-5 with TRBJ1-1; D is uncertain. What was sequenced was PBMCs. CDR3 sequence reads: CASSTKPLTEAFF. For the CDR3, the DNA is TGTGCCAGCAGTACAAAACCTCTCACTGAAGCTTTCTTT.